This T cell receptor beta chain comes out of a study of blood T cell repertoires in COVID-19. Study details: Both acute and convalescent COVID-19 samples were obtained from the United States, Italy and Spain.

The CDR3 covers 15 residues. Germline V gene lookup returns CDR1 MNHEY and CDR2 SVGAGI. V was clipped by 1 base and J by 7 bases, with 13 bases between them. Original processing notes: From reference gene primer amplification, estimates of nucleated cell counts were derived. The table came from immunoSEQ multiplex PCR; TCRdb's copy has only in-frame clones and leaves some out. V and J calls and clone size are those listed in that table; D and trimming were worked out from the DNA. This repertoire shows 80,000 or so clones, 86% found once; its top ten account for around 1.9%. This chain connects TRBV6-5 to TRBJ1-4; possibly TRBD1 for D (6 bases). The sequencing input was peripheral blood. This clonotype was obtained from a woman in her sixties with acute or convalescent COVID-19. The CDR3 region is CASSYLGAHVEKLFF. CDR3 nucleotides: TGTGCCAGCAGTTACTTGGGGGCGCACGTTGAAAAACTGTTTTTT.